This T cell receptor beta chain derives from a study of T cells in Graves' hyperthyroidism and ophthalmopathy. Points from the study as a whole: The authors' 13 V-J model separated ophthalmopathy from stable hyperthyroidism.

RNA transcripts were the template for amplifying TCR beta CDR3 regions. HTBI primers were used for first-round RT-PCR of the TCR CDR3. TCRdb passed the multiplex PCR reads through MiXCR, listing each CDR3 protein once. This sample has 160,000 or so distinct CDR3 sequences, with less than 10% found just once. Germline V gene data show CDR1 as LNHDA and CDR2 as SQIVND (reference sequence). The CDR3 is 15 residues long. V lost 9 bases to trimming and J lost 4 bases, with 19 bases between them. This clonotype was counted at least ten times. As yet, its antigen is unknown. V is TRBV19 and J is TRBJ1-5; perhaps TRBD1 as D (6 bases). The sample taken for sequencing was blood. The sequence came from a woman aged 18-30 years with Graves' hyperthyroidism that later progressed to Graves' ophthalmopathy. CDR3 sequence reads: CASTRERQENQPQHF. In DNA, the CDR3 is TGTGCCAGCACGCGGGAAAGACAGGAAAATCAGCCCCAGCATTTT.